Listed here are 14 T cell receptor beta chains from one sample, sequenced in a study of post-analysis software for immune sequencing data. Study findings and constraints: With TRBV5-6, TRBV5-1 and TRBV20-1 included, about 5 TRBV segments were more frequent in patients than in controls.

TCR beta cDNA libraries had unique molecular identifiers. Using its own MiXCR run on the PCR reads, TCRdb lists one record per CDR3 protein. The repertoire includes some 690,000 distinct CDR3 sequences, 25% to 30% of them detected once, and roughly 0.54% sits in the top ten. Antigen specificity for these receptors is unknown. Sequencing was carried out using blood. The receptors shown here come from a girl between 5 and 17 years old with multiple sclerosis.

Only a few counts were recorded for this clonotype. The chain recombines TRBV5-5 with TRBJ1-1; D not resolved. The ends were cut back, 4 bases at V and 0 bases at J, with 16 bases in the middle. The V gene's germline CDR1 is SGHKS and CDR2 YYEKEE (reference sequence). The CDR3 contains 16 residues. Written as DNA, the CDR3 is TGTGCCAGCAGCCCCCGGACCCTCCGAATGAACACTGAAGCTTTCTTT. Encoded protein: CASSPRTLRMNTEAFF.

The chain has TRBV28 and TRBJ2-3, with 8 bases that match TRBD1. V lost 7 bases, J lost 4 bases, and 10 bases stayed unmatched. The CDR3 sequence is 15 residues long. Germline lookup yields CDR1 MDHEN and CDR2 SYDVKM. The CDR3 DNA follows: TGTGCCAGCAACTTAATAGGACAGGGTGCAGATACGCAGTATTTT. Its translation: CASNLIGQGADTQYF.

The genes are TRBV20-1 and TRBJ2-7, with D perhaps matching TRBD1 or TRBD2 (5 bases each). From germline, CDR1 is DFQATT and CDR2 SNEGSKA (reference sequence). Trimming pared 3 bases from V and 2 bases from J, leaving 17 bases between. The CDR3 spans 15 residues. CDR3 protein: CSARETGRDTYEQYF. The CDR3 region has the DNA TGCAGTGCTAGGGAAACGGGACGGGATACCTACGAGCAGTACTTC.

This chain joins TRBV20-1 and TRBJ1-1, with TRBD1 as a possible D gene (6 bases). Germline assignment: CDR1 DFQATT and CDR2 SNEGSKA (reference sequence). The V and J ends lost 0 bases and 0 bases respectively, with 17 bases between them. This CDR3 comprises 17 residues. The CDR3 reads CSARDRFGGQLNTEAFF. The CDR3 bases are TGCAGTGCTAGAGATCGATTTGGAGGACAGTTGAACACTGAAGCTTTCTTT.

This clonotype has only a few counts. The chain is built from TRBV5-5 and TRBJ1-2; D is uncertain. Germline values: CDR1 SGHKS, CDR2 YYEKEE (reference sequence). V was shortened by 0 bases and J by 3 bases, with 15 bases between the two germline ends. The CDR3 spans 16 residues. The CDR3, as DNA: TGTGCCAGCAGCTTGGCCAGGCTATCCGGGGACTATGGCTACACCTTC. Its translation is CASSLARLSGDYGYTF.

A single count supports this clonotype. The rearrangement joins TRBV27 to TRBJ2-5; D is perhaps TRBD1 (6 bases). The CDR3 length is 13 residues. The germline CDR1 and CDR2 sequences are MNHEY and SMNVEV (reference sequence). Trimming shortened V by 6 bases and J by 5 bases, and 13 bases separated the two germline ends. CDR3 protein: CASRMTGGETQYF. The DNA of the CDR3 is TGTGCCAGCAGGATGACAGGTGGGGAGACCCAGTACTTC.

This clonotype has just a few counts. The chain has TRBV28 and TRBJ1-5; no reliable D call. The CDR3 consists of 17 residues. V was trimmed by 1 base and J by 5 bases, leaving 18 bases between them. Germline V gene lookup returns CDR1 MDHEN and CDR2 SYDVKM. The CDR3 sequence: CASSLLGRRTTDQPQHF. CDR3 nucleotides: TGTGCCAGCAGTTTATTGGGCCGGCGTACAACCGATCAGCCCCAGCATTTT.

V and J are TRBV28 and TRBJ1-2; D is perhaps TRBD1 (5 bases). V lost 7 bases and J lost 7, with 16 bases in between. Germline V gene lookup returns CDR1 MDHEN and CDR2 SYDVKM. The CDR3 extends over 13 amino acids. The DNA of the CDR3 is TGTGCCAGCAATTCGGCAGGGACCAGTGGCTACACCTTC. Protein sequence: CASNSAGTSGYTF.

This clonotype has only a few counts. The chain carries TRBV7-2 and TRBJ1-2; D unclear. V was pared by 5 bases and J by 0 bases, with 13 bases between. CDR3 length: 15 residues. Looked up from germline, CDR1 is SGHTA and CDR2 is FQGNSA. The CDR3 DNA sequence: TGTGCCAGCAGCCCGCAGGTTGAGACTAACTATGGCTACACCTTC. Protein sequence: CASSPQVETNYGYTF.

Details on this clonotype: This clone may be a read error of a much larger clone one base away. DNA for the CDR3: TGCAGCGTTGAAGTTTTTGACGCACCTTTAACAGATACGCAGTATTTT. This encodes CSVEVFDAPLTDTQYF. The chain is built from TRBV29-1 and TRBJ2-3, with no clear D. The V end was cut by 1 base, the J end by 3 bases, with 17 bases between. The CDR3 covers 16 residues. Per germline, CDR1 SQVTM and CDR2 ANQGSEA.

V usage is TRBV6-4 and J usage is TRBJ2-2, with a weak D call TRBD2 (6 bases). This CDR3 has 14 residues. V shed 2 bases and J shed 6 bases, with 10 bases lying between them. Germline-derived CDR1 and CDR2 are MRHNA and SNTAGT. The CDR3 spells CASSDLWDSGELFF. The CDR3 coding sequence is TGTGCCAGCAGTGACCTCTGGGACTCCGGGGAGCTGTTTTTT.

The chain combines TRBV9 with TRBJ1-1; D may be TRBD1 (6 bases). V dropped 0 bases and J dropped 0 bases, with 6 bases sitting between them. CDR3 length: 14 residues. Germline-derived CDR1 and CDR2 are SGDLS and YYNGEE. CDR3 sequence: CASSVGTVNTEAFF. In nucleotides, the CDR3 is TGTGCCAGCAGCGTAGGGACAGTGAACACTGAAGCTTTCTTT.

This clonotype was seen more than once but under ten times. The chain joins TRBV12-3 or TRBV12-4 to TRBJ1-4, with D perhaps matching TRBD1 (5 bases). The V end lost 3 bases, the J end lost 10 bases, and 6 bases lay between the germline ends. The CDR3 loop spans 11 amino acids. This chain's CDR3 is CASSFGGKLFF. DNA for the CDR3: TGTGCCAGCAGTTTCGGGGGAAAACTGTTTTTT.

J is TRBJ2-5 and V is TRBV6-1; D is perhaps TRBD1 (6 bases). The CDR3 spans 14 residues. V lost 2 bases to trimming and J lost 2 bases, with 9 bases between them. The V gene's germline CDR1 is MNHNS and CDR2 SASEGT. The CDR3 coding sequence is TGTGCCAGCAGTGAAACAGGGACACAAGAGACCCAGTACTTC. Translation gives CASSETGTQETQYF.